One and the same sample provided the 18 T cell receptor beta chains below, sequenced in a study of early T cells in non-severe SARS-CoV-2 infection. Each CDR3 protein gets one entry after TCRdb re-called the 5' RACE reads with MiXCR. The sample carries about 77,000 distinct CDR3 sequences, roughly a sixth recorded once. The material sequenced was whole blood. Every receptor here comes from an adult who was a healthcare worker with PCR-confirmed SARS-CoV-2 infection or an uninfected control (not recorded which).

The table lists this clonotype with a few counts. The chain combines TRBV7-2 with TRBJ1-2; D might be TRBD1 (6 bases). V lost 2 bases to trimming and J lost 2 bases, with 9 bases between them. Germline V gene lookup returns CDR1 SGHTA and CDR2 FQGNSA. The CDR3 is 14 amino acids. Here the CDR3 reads CASSLSGQNYGYTF. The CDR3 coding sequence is TGTGCCAGCAGCTTAAGCGGACAGAACTATGGCTACACCTTC.

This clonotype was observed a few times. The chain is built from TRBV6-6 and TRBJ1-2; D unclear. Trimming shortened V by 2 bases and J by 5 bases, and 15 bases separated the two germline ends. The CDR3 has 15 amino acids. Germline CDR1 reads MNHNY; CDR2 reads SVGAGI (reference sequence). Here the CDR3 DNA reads TGTGCCAGCAGTTACGAGGGAATTCCTTATTATGGCTACACCTTC. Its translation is CASSYEGIPYYGYTF.

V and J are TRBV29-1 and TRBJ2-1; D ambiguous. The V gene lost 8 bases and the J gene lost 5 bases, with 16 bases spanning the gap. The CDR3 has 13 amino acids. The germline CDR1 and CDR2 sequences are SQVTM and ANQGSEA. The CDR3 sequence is CSHTRRLDNEQFF. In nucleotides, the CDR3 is TGCAGCCACACGCGTCGGCTCGACAATGAGCAGTTCTTC.

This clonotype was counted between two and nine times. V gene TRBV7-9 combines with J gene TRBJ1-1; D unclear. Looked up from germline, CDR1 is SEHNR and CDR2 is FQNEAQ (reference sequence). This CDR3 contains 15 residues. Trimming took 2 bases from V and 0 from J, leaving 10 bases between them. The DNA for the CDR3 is TGTGCCAGCAGCTTATCAAGTGGAGTGAACACTGAAGCTTTCTTT. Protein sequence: CASSLSSGVNTEAFF.

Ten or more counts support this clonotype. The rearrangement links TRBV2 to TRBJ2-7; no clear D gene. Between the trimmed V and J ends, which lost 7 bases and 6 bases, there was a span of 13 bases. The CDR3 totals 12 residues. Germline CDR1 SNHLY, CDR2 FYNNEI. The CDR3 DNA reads TGTGCCAGCATTGAGGTGCAGAGCGAGCAGTACTTC. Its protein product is CASIEVQSEQYF.

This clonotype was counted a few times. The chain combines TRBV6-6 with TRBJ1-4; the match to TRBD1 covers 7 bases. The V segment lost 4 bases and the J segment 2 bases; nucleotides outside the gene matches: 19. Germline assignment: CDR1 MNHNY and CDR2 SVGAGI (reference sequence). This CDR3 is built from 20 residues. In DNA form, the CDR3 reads TGTGCCAGCAGTTCACCTTGGACAGGCCCTCCCAAGGGGACTAATGAAAAACTGTTTTTT. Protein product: CASSSPWTGPPKGTNEKLFF.

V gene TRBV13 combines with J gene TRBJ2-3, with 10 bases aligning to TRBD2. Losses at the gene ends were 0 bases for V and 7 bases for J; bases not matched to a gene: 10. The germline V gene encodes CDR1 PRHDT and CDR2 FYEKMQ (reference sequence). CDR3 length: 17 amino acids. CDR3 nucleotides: TGTGCCAGCAGCTTAGGCCCGGAGCGGGGGGGACTAAATACGCAGTATTTT. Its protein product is CASSLGPERGGLNTQYF.

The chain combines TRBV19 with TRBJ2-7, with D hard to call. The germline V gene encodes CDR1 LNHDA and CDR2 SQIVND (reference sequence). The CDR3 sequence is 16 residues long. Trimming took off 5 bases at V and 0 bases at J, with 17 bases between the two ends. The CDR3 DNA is TGTGCCAGTAGTCCCGTAGTATATCTGAGCTCCTACGAGCAGTACTTC. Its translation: CASSPVVYLSSYEQYF.

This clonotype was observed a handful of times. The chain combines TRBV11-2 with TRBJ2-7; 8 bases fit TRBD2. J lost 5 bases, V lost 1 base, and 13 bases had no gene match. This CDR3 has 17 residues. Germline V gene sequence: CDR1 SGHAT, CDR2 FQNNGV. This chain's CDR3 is CASSLGPGGGLKDEQYF. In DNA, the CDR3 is TGTGCCAGCAGCTTAGGCCCCGGGGGGGGGCTAAAGGACGAGCAGTACTTC.

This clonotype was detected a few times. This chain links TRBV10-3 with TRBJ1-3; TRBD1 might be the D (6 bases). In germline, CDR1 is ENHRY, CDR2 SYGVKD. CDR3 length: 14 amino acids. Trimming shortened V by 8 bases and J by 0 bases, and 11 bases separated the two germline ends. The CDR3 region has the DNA TGTGCCATCGGGGACAACTACTCTGGAAACACCATATATTTT. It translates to CAIGDNYSGNTIYF.

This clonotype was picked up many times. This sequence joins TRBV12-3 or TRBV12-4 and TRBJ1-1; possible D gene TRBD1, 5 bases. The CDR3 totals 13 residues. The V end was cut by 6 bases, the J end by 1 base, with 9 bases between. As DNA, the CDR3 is TGTGCCAGCAGGCAGGGATCGAACACTGAAGCTTTCTTT. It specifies CASRQGSNTEAFF.

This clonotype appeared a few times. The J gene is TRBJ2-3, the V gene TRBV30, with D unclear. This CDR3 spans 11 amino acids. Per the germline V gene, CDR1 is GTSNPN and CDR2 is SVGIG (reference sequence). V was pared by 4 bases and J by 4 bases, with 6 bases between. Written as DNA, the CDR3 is TGTGCCTGGATAAGAGCAGATACGCAGTATTTT. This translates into CAWIRADTQYF.

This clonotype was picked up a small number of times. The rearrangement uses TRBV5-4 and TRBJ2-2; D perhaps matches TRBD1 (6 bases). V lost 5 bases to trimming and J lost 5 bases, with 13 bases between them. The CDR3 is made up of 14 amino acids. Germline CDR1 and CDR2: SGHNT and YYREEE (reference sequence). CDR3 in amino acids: CASSYPRGTGELFF. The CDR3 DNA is TGTGCCAGCAGTTACCCGAGGGGGACCGGGGAGCTGTTTTTT.

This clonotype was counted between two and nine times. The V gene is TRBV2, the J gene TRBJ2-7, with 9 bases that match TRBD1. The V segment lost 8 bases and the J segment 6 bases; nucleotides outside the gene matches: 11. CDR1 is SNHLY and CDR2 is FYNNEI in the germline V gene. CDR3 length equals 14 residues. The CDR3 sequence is CASGRQGELLEQYF. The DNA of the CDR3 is TGTGCCAGCGGCCGACAGGGGGAGCTACTCGAGCAGTACTTC.

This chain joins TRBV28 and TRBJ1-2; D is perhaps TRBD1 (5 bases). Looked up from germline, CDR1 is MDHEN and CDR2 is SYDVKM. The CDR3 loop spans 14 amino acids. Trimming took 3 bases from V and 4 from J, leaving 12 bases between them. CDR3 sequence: CASSFSGNLYGYTF. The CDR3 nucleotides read TGTGCCAGCAGTTTTTCAGGGAACCTCTATGGCTACACCTTC.

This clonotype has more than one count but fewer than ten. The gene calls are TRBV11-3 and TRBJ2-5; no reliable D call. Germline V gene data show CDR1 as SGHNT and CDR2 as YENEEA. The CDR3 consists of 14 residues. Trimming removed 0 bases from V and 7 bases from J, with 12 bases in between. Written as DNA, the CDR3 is TGTGCCAGCAGCTTAGATGGCGCCCTAGGGACCCAGTACTTC. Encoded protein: CASSLDGALGTQYF. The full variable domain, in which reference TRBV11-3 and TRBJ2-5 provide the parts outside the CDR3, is EAGVVQSPRYKIIEKKQPVAFWCNPISGHNTLYWYLQNLGQGPELLIRYENEEAVDDSQLPKDRFSAERLKGVDSTLKIQPAELGDSAVYLCASSLDGALGTQYFGPGTRLLVL.

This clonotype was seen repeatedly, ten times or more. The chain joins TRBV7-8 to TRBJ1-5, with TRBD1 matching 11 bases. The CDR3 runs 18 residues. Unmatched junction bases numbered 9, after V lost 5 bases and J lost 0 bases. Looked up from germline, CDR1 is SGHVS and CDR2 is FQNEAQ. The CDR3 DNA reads TGTGCCAGCAGCCCCTTCCTGGGACAGGGGGATAGCAATCAGCCCCAGCATTTT. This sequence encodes CASSPFLGQGDSNQPQHF.

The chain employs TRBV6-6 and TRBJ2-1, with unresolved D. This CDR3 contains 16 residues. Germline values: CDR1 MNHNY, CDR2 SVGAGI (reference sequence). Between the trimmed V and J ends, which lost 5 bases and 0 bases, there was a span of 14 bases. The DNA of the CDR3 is TGTGCCAGCAGTCCCCTGGCGGCAGTCTCCTACAATGAGCAGTTCTTC. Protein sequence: CASSPLAAVSYNEQFF.